The 27 T cell receptor beta chains below all came from one sample that was sequenced in a study of T cells after yellow fever vaccination. Via MiXCR, TCRdb re-called the 5' RACE reads, giving one row per CDR3 protein. The sample lists about 580,000 distinct CDR3 sequences, about a sixth occurring once. The specimen was PBMCs, collected around 5 days after the first yellow fever vaccination. These receptors all stem from a man younger than 35 who received the YFV17D yellow fever vaccine.

This clonotype was counted many times. The chain recombines TRBV15 with TRBJ2-3, with 11 nucleotides matching TRBD2. V shed 1 base and J 1 base; nucleotides not matched to a gene: 4. The CDR3 totals 17 residues. Looked up from germline, CDR1 is LNHNV and CDR2 is YYDKDF (reference sequence). The CDR3 DNA sequence: TGTGCCACCAGCAGAGTAGTGACTAGCGGGGGCACAGATACGCAGTATTTT. Translating gives CATSRVVTSGGTDTQYF.

As for this clonotype: Likely a read error: the CDR3 ends without its conserved phenylalanine or tryptophan. V and J are TRBV6-1 and TRBJ2-1; D is uncertain. The germline V and J ends were trimmed by 6 bases and 0 bases, with 18 bases remaining between them. CDR3 length: 17 residues. CDR1 MNHNS and CDR2 SASEGT come from the germline V gene. The CDR3 nucleotides read TGTGCCAGCAGCCTTCTAGGCGCACAGAGCTCCTACAATGAGCAGTTCCTC. As protein: CASSLLGAQSSYNEQFL.

V gene TRBV7-9 combines with J gene TRBJ2-3; D may be TRBD1 (6 bases). V gave up 8 bases and J gave up 6 bases, with 18 bases separating them. Germline lookup yields CDR1 SEHNR and CDR2 FQNEAQ (reference sequence). The CDR3 covers 14 residues. For the CDR3, the DNA is TGTGCCAGCGGTGACAGGCGCGAGACTGATACGCAGTATTTT. This gives the protein CASGDRRETDTQYF.

This clonotype was detected a few times. The rearrangement uses TRBV5-1 and TRBJ1-2; TRBD1 matches at 8 bases. The germline V gene encodes CDR1 SGHRS and CDR2 YFSETQ. Trimming removed 4 bases from V and 1 base from J; junction bases left unmatched: 9. The length of the CDR3 is 16 residues. CDR3: CASSPGGQVINYGYTF. For the CDR3, the DNA is TGCGCCAGCAGCCCGGGGGGACAGGTGATTAACTATGGCTACACCTTC.

This clonotype was detected ten times or more. Here the CDR3 DNA reads TGTGCCAGCAGCTTAGGGGGGTACCAAGAGACCCAGTACTTC. It codes for CASSLGGYQETQYF. The chain carries TRBV7-2 and TRBJ2-5; TRBD1 or TRBD2 may be the D gene (5 bases each). Germline V lookup: CDR1 SGHTA, CDR2 FQGNSA. This CDR3 region has 14 residues. V was pared by 1 base and J by 0 bases, with 6 bases between.

The sample holds many counts of this clonotype. The chain couples TRBV20-1 to TRBJ2-1; TRBD2 matches 12 bases. The V gene's germline CDR1 is DFQATT and CDR2 SNEGSKA (reference sequence). This CDR3 has 13 residues. Unmatched junction bases numbered 4, after V lost 6 bases and J lost 7 bases. CDR3 sequence reads: CSAGLAGQNEQFF. The CDR3 DNA is TGCAGTGCAGGACTAGCGGGGCAGAATGAGCAGTTCTTC.

The chain combines TRBV19 with TRBJ2-6, with D perhaps matching TRBD1 (6 bases). The CDR3 covers 16 residues. V shed 6 bases and J shed 2 bases, with 14 bases lying between them. Germline V gene lookup returns CDR1 LNHDA and CDR2 SQIVND (reference sequence). CDR3 sequence (DNA): TGTGCCAGTAGGCGAGGCAGGGACACTGGGGCCAACGTCCTGACTTTC. Translating it yields CASRRGRDTGANVLTF.

DNA of the CDR3: TGTGCCAGCAGCCAAGATAGCAACACCGGGGAGCTGTTTTTT. It encodes CASSQDSNTGELFF. The chain has TRBV4-2 and TRBJ2-2; unclear D gene. Per the germline V gene, CDR1 is LGHNA and CDR2 is YNFKEQ. V was pared by 0 bases and J by 2 bases, with 4 bases between. The length of the CDR3 is 14 residues.

The table lists this clonotype with many counts. This chain links TRBV12-3 or TRBV12-4 with TRBJ2-3; TRBD2 matches 8 bases. The CDR3 has 14 amino acids. The trim removed 5 bases at V and 7 bases at J, leaving 8 bases unmatched. The chain's CDR3 is CASSQAGDLNTQYF. CDR3 in DNA: TGTGCCAGCAGTCAAGCGGGGGATCTGAATACGCAGTATTTT.

The rearrangement links TRBV10-3 to TRBJ2-7; 9 bases agree with TRBD1. The germline gives CDR1 ENHRY, CDR2 SYGVKD. Germline trimming cut 4 bases from V and 3 bases from J; bases unmatched to any gene: 4. The CDR3 spans 14 residues. CDR3 coding DNA: TGTGCCATCAGTGGGGGGACAGGGTACTACGAGCAGTACTTC. Encoded protein: CAISGGTGYYEQYF.

The chain couples TRBV3-1 to TRBJ2-5; 7 bases agree with TRBD2. CDR1 and CDR2 from the germline V gene are LGHDT and YNNKEL (reference sequence). The V gene end was trimmed by 3 bases and the J gene end by 3 bases; junction bases not matched to a gene: 4. The CDR3 length is 14 residues. The CDR3 bases are TGTGCCAGCAGCCAGACTCTAGCGGAAGAGACCCAGTACTTC. It codes for CASSQTLAEETQYF.

The chain uses TRBV7-8 and TRBJ2-5; D call uncertain. The germline CDR1 and CDR2 sequences are SGHVS and FQNEAQ. There are 14 residues in the CDR3. V lost 1 base, J lost 5 bases, and 11 bases lay in between. Written as DNA, the CDR3 is TGTGCCAGCAGCTTAGTTTTCCGGGCGGAGACCCAGTACTTC. Its translation is CASSLVFRAETQYF.

The V call is TRBV7-9, the J call TRBJ1-1; unclear D gene. Trimming pared 7 bases from V and 1 base from J, leaving 4 bases between. The CDR3 consists of 11 residues. Germline V gene data show CDR1 as SEHNR and CDR2 as FQNEAQ (reference sequence). The CDR3 bases are TGTGCCAGCACCTCGAACACTGAAGCTTTCTTT. Protein sequence: CASTSNTEAFF.

This chain joins TRBV20-1 and TRBJ1-5, with unresolved D. Germline CDR1 reads DFQATT; CDR2 reads SNEGSKA (reference sequence). Trimming pared 6 bases from V and 4 bases from J, leaving 13 bases between. This CDR3 comprises 13 residues. DNA of the CDR3: TGCAGTGCAAGGGAAGTAGCTAATCAGCCCCAGCATTTT. This sequence encodes CSAREVANQPQHF.

The DNA for the CDR3 is TGTGCCATCAACCAACAGGGTTCACCCCTCCACTTT. Its translation: CAINQQGSPLHF. The V gene is TRBV10-3, the J gene TRBJ1-6; perhaps TRBD1 as D (6 bases). Germline assignment: CDR1 ENHRY and CDR2 SYGVKD. CDR3 length: 12 amino acids. Trimming took off 7 bases at V and 9 bases at J, with 10 bases between the two ends.

This clonotype turned up a few times. The V and J genes are TRBV4-3 and TRBJ2-5, with D maybe TRBD2 (6 bases). The CDR3 totals 15 residues. CDR1 and CDR2 (germline): LGHNA, YSLEER. Trimming removed 0 bases from V and 2 bases from J, with 10 bases in between. CDR3 sequence (DNA): TGCGCCAGCAGCCAAGAAGTGGCGGGGCAAGAGACCCAGTACTTC. It encodes CASSQEVAGQETQYF.

To note about this clonotype: A much larger clone lies a single base off, so this may be a read error. V and J are TRBV27 and TRBJ2-7; 8 positions match TRBD2. CDR3 length: 14 residues. In germline, CDR1 is MNHEY, CDR2 SMNVEV (reference sequence). The V and J ends lost 4 bases and 1 base, in that order; junction bases with no gene match: 3. CDR3 protein: CASSYAGGSYEQYF. Here the CDR3 DNA reads TGTGCCAGCAGTTACGCGGGGGGATCCTACGAGCAGTACTTC.

This clonotype has only a few counts. The genes are TRBV20-1 and TRBJ1-1; D ambiguous. V lost 6 bases and J 0 bases, leaving 17 bases between the germline ends. This CDR3 is built from 15 residues. Germline V gives CDR1 DFQATT, CDR2 SNEGSKA (reference sequence). As DNA, the CDR3 is TGCAGTGCCGTTCCACGGAGGGATTTGAACACTGAAGCTTTCTTT. Encoded protein: CSAVPRRDLNTEAFF.

This clonotype was detected a few times. This chain links TRBV5-6 with TRBJ1-4; TRBD1 is a possible D gene (6 bases). Germline-derived CDR1 and CDR2 are SGHDT and YYEEEE. This CDR3 comprises 16 residues. V shed 2 bases and J shed 5 bases, with 16 bases lying between them. CDR3 sequence reads: CASSFARGNSNEKLFF. CDR3 bases: TGTGCCAGCAGCTTCGCAAGGGGGAATTCAAATGAAAAACTGTTTTTT.

The chain has TRBV7-2 and TRBJ1-6; D is perhaps TRBD1 (5 bases). From germline, CDR1 is SGHTA and CDR2 FQGNSA. V dropped 7 bases and J dropped 7 bases, with 11 bases sitting between them. The CDR3 covers 13 residues. The CDR3 DNA is TGTGCCAGCACCACCCGACAGAATTCACCCCTCCACTTT. Its protein is CASTTRQNSPLHF.

This clonotype has just a few counts. The genes are TRBV6-2 or TRBV6-3 and TRBJ2-7; D gene ambiguous. V was clipped by 2 bases and J by 0 bases, with 14 bases between them. This CDR3 comprises 16 residues. Germline loops: CDR1 MNHEY, CDR2 SVGEGT. The CDR3 nucleotides are TGTGCCAGCAGTTACAACGTCCGAAAAAGCTCCTACGAGCAGTACTTC. As protein: CASSYNVRKSSYEQYF.

The chain is built from TRBV7-8 and TRBJ2-7; the D gene is possibly TRBD1 (5 bases). Trimming pared 1 base from V and 3 bases from J, leaving 13 bases between. In germline, CDR1 is SGHVS, CDR2 FQNEAQ. The length of the CDR3 is 15 residues. CDR3 region: CASSLGQGTHYEQYV. The DNA for the CDR3 is TGTGCCAGCAGCTTAGGGCAGGGCACCCACTACGAGCAGTACGTC.

The gene calls are TRBV7-8 and TRBJ1-1; no clear D gene. The germline CDR1 and CDR2 sequences are SGHVS and FQNEAQ. Trimming removed 5 bases at V and 8 bases at J, with 24 bases between. CDR3 size: 16 residues. The CDR3 DNA sequence: TGTGCCAGCAGCCCTAGGGCCAGTTATGCCAATTCCGAAGCTTTCTTT. This sequence encodes CASSPRASYANSEAFF.

The chain couples TRBV6-5 to TRBJ2-1, with 10 bases matching TRBD2. The CDR3 sequence is 16 residues long. Trimming cost V 2 bases and J 2 bases; bases outside gene matches: 3. CDR1 and CDR2 from the germline V gene are MNHEY and SVGAGI. CDR3 loop: CASSYASGGTYNEQFF. CDR3 bases: TGTGCCAGCAGTTACGCTAGCGGGGGCACCTACAATGAGCAGTTCTTC.

This sequence joins TRBV12-3 or TRBV12-4 and TRBJ1-2; no reliable D call. V was pared by 4 bases and J by 3 bases, with 9 bases between. The CDR3 covers 13 residues. The CDR3 nucleotides are TGTGCCAGCAGTTACTTGAGGGACTATGGCTACACCTTC. Amino acid sequence: CASSYLRDYGYTF.

The V call is TRBV9, the J call TRBJ1-1; tentatively, D is TRBD1 (6 bases). CDR1 is SGDLS, CDR2 YYNGEE, per germline. V gave up 4 bases and J gave up 5 bases, with 12 bases separating them. The CDR3 loop spans 13 amino acids. The CDR3 region is CASSPTGTTEAFF. The CDR3 bases are TGTGCCAGCAGCCCCACAGGGACGACTGAAGCTTTCTTT.

The chain links TRBV19 to TRBJ1-1; no firm D call. CDR1 is LNHDA, CDR2 SQIVND, per germline (reference sequence). V shed 2 bases and J shed 0 bases, with 13 bases lying between them. The CDR3 is made up of 16 amino acids. CDR3 in DNA: TGTGCCAGTAGTATATTGACTGGACGGATGAACACTGAAGCTTTCTTT. Amino acids: CASSILTGRMNTEAFF. The whole variable domain, filled in from reference TRBV19 and TRBJ1-1, reads DGGITQSPKYLFRKEGQNVTLSCEQNLNHDAMYWYRQDPGQGLRLIYYSQIVNDFQKGDIAEGYSVSREKKESFPLTVTSAQKNPTAFYLCASSILTGRMNTEAFFGQGTRLTVV.